Listed below are T cell receptor beta chains from one sample, sequenced in a study of blood T cell repertoires in COVID-19. Profiling relied on immunoSEQ multiplex PCR, and the TCRdb table lists in-frame clones only, not all of them. Among approximately 150,000 clones, about three quarters were seen once, and the ten largest hold approximately 15%. Sequenced input: peripheral blood. The source of these receptors is a man between 45 and 60 years old with acute or convalescent COVID-19. Each CDR3 is given with its conserved first and last residue. A D gene is named only where the DNA matches it firmly. Only part of the rows carry a size: once, few, many, or a class if the clone is expanded.

TGTGCCAGCAGCAGCTCGGACAGGCTGGTTGAGACCCAGTACTTC,CASSSSDRLVETQYF,TRBJ2-5,TRBD1,few,15,TRBV6-6
TGTGCCAGCAGCTTGTTGGGACAGGGTGACATTCAGTACTTC,CASSLLGQGDIQYF,TRBJ2-4,TRBD1,NA,14,TRBV5-6
TGCGCCAGCAGCCCTAACAATGAGCAGTTCTTC,CASSPNNEQFF,TRBJ2-1,NA,NA,11,TRBV5-1
TGCGCCAGCAGCGCAACAGGAGAAGGTGAAAAACTGTTTTTT,CASSATGEGEKLFF,TRBJ1-4,NA,NA,14,TRBV10-2
TGTGCCAGCAGCAACGGACAGGTGGGCACTGAAGCTTTCTTT,CASSNGQVGTEAFF,TRBJ1-1,TRBD1,once,14,TRBV7-2
TGCGCCAGCAGCTTGGACAGGGGATACACAGATACGCAGTATTTT,CASSLDRGYTDTQYF,TRBJ2-3,TRBD1,NA,15,TRBV5-1
TGTGCCAGCAGCCAAGATCTTACAGGATGGGGTGAAAAACTGTTTTTT,CASSQDLTGWGEKLFF,TRBJ1-4,NA,NA,16,TRBV14
TGTGCCAGCAGCTTATGGGGCGACAACACTGAAGCTTTCTTT,CASSLWGDNTEAFF,TRBJ1-1,NA,NA,14,TRBV7-9
TGTGCCAGCAGTTACGGGGGGTCGAGGAATGAGCAGTTCTTC,CASSYGGSRNEQFF,TRBJ2-1,NA,NA,14,TRBV6-2/TRBV6-3
TGCGCCAGCAGCCAAGATAGCCAGGGTCTTACTGAAGCTTTCTTT,CASSQDSQGLTEAFF,TRBJ1-1,NA,NA,15,TRBV4-1
TGCGCCAGCAGTTACGGGACTGCGAACACCGGGGAGCTGTTTTTT,CASSYGTANTGELFF,TRBJ2-2,NA,NA,15,TRBV10-2
TGTGCCAGCACTCCGGGAAGGGGGCAGGACACTGAAGCTTTCTTT,CASTPGRGQDTEAFF,TRBJ1-1,TRBD1,NA,15,TRBV2
TGTGCCAGCAGCCCAACTAGTGGGGGGGGCTACACCTTC,CASSPTSGGGYTF,TRBJ1-2,NA,NA,13,TRBV7-9
TGCGCCAGCAGTGAGGGGGGGTCTGAAGCTTTCTTT,CASSEGGSEAFF,TRBJ1-1,NA,NA,12,TRBV10-2
TGTGCCACCAGTGATTTTATCAGGGGCCAAGAGACCCAGTACTTC,CATSDFIRGQETQYF,TRBJ2-5,NA,NA,15,TRBV24-1
TGTGCTAGTGGCACAAGGGAGCTGTTTTTT,CASGTRELFF,TRBJ2-2,NA,few,10,TRBV12-5
TGTGCCAGCAGTGGCCTCCGGGCCCAGCGGGGCTATGGCTACACCTTC,CASSGLRAQRGYGYTF,TRBJ1-2,NA,NA,16,TRBV25-1
TGCGCCAGCAGCCCCGAGGGCGCCTCTGGAAACACCATATATTTT,CASSPEGASGNTIYF,TRBJ1-3,NA,NA,15,TRBV5-1
TGTGCCAGCAGCCCCGACAGGTACAATGAGCAGTTCTTC,CASSPDRYNEQFF,TRBJ2-1,NA,NA,13,TRBV7-7
TGTGCCAGCAGCTTGGGACAGGGGGCAAAGGAGCAGTTCTTC,CASSLGQGAKEQFF,TRBJ2-1,TRBD1,NA,14,TRBV5-8
TGTGCCAGCAGTGATAGACAGGGGGCTTCTGGAAACACCATATATTTT,CASSDRQGASGNTIYF,TRBJ1-3,TRBD1,NA,16,TRBV6-1
TGCGCCAGCAGCGCCCGACTAGCGGGGGGGGAGACCCAGTACTTC,CASSARLAGGETQYF,TRBJ2-5,TRBD2,NA,15,TRBV5-1
TGTGCCAGCAGTTTAAACTTCTATGGCTACACCTTC,CASSLNFYGYTF,TRBJ1-2,NA,NA,12,TRBV12-3/TRBV12-4
TGTGCCACCAGCAGAGGGTCGGCAGGGAGGAACATTCAGTACTTC,CATSRGSAGRNIQYF,TRBJ2-4,NA,once,15,TRBV15
TGTGCCAGCAGCTCTCGACAGGCTAGCACAGATACGCAGTATTTT,CASSSRQASTDTQYF,TRBJ2-3,NA,NA,15,TRBV11-3
TGCGCCAGCAGCTTGACGGACAGGAACACTGAAGCTTTCTTT,CASSLTDRNTEAFF,TRBJ1-1,NA,NA,14,TRBV5-1
TGTGCCAGCAGATCCTCCCAGGGGGCGGGGGGCTACACCTTC,CASRSSQGAGGYTF,TRBJ1-2,TRBD1,NA,14,TRBV6-5
TGTGCCAGCAGAAAAACAGGGGTGATGGAAAAACTGTTTTTT,CASRKTGVMEKLFF,TRBJ1-4,TRBD1,NA,14,TRBV6-5
TGTGCCAGCAGCTTCCGGACAGGGTTATTCTCTGGAAACACCATATATTTT,CASSFRTGLFSGNTIYF,TRBJ1-3,TRBD1,NA,17,TRBV11-2
TGTGCCAGCAGCAAATTTCAAAGTCCCAGCTCCTACGAGCAGTACTTC,CASSKFQSPSSYEQYF,TRBJ2-7,NA,NA,16,TRBV21-1
TGTGCCAGCAGCGTAGGGGCGGGGGAGACCCAGTACTTC,CASSVGAGETQYF,TRBJ2-5,NA,NA,13,TRBV9
TGCAGTGCTAGTGATCTAGCGGGGGACCTGGGCTCCTACGAGCAGTACTTC,CSASDLAGDLGSYEQYF,TRBJ2-7,TRBD2,NA,17,TRBV20-1